This TCR beta chain was sequenced during a study of T cell repertoires in cytomegalovirus infection. Study-wide findings and caveats: There were carriers of CMV plus the relevant HLA, and cumulative public TCR beta family frequency identified them.

There are a few counts of this clonotype. Its antigen is currently unknown. TCRdb passed the reads through MiXCR, listing each CDR3 protein once. The sample holds a few hundred thousand distinct CDR3 sequences, around 35% seen once. Germline V gives CDR1 SGHKS, CDR2 YYEKEE (reference sequence). CDR3 length: 17 amino acids. The V gene lost 1 base and the J gene lost 0 bases, with 14 bases spanning the gap. Source: cultured PBMCs, taken from culture after CMV antigen stimulation. This receptor was taken from a human donor in good health (CMV status not recorded). Some clones in this sample may be carry-over from other donors' samples. This chain uses TRBV5-5 with TRBJ2-1; D possibly corresponds to TRBD2 (5 bases). The CDR3 nucleotides are TGTGCCAGCAGCTTGCGGGGTTCATATAGCTCCTACAATGAGCAGTTCTTC. Translation gives CASSLRGSYSSYNEQFF.